Detailed here is one T cell receptor beta chain. The antigen remains unidentified. The sample is drawn from a study of cytomegalovirus exposure and HLA in healthy donors. Study results and caveats: Most observed TCR sequences were rare, whereas some public TCRs were detected in many donors. Confirmation in vitro established that a few CMV-associated chains were specific for CMV antigens. Cytomegalovirus-associated TCR beta chains were listed, numbering under 200.

Assay used: immunoSEQ multiplex PCR; TCRdb lists only in-frame clones, some missing. The sample carries 150,000 to 250,000 clones, around 84% recorded once. Germline lookup yields CDR1 SQVTM and CDR2 ANQGSEA. Unmatched junction bases numbered 8, after V lost 4 bases and J lost 5 bases. The CDR3 covers 15 residues. J is TRBJ1-1 and V is TRBV29-1; 12 positions agree with TRBD1. The sequencing input was PBMCs. This TCR derives from a woman between 25 and 40 years old in good health and CMV-seropositive. The CDR3 protein is CSVAGQGAIGTEAFF. The CDR3 DNA reads as TGCAGCGTTGCGGGACAGGGGGCGATCGGGACTGAAGCTTTCTTT. The variable domain in full, with the rest retrieved from reference TRBV29-1 and TRBJ1-1, is SAVISQKPSRDICQRGTSLTIQCQVDSQVTMMFWYRQQPGQSLTLIATANQGSEATYESGFVIDKFPISRPNLTFSTLTVSNMSPEDSSIYLCSVAGQGAIGTEAFFGQGTRLTVV.